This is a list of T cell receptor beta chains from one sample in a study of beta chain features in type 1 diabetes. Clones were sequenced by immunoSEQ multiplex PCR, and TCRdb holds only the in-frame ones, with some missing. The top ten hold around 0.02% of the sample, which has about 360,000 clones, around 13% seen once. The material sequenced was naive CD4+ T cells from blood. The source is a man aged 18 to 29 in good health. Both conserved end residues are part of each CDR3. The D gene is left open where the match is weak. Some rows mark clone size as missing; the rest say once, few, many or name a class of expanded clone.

CDR3nt: TGTGCCAGCAGCTATTCGGGACACCTTTCCACAGATACGCAGTATTTT
CDR3aa: CASSYSGHLSTDTQYF
abundance: .
v_gene: TRBV7-3
d_gene: .
j_gene: TRBJ2-3

CDR3nt: TGTGCCAGCTCACCACCGGTCGGACTAGCAATCAATGAGCAGTTCTTC
CDR3aa: CASSPPVGLAINEQFF
abundance: .
v_gene: TRBV18
d_gene: TRBD2
j_gene: TRBJ2-1

CDR3nt: TGTGCCAGCAGCGTAGCCAGGAGCCGGGACAGGGGTCGAGACTATGGCTACACCTTC
CDR3aa: CASSVARSRDRGRDYGYTF
abundance: .
v_gene: TRBV9
d_gene: TRBD1
j_gene: TRBJ1-2

CDR3nt: TGTGCTAGCAGCCGGAGTACGGCCTACAATGAGCAGTTCTTC
CDR3aa: CASSRSTAYNEQFF
abundance: .
v_gene: TRBV7-7
d_gene: .
j_gene: TRBJ2-1

CDR3nt: TGTGCCAGCAGCTTGGACCTAGTCTCTGGAAACACCATATATTTT
CDR3aa: CASSLDLVSGNTIYF
abundance: .
v_gene: TRBV5-4
d_gene: .
j_gene: TRBJ1-3

CDR3nt: TGTGCCAGCAGCGAAGCGGCATGGGAGCAGTACTTC
CDR3aa: CASSEAAWEQYF
abundance: few
v_gene: TRBV11-2
d_gene: .
j_gene: TRBJ2-7

CDR3nt: TGTGCCAGCAGCCCAGGACAGGGGGCCAGAGGAGAGACCCAGTACTTC
CDR3aa: CASSPGQGARGETQYF
abundance: few
v_gene: TRBV7-9
d_gene: TRBD1
j_gene: TRBJ2-5

CDR3nt: TGTGCCAGCAGCCAGCATTCAGGCTACAATGAGCAGTTCTTC
CDR3aa: CASSQHSGYNEQFF
abundance: .
v_gene: TRBV5-4
d_gene: .
j_gene: TRBJ2-1

CDR3nt: TGCGCCAGCAGTCCTTCCTCTGGGGGCAGGGGGCAGTACGTGGGTTCCTACGAGCAGTACTTC
CDR3aa: CASSPSSGGRGQYVGSYEQYF
abundance: few
v_gene: TRBV23-1
d_gene: TRBD1
j_gene: TRBJ2-7

CDR3nt: TGTGCCAGCAGTCTGGGGGGGCCCAGCACAGATACGCAGTATTTT
CDR3aa: CASSLGGPSTDTQYF
abundance: .
v_gene: TRBV6-1
d_gene: .
j_gene: TRBJ2-3

CDR3nt: TGTGCCAGCAGCCAAGTTAGTTATGAGCAGTTCTTC
CDR3aa: CASSQVSYEQFF
abundance: few
v_gene: TRBV4-2
d_gene: .
j_gene: TRBJ2-1

CDR3nt: TGTGCCAGCAGCTCTCAGTTCCTCGGGACACATAGCACAGATACGCAGTATTTT
CDR3aa: CASSSQFLGTHSTDTQYF
abundance: .
v_gene: TRBV7-2
d_gene: .
j_gene: TRBJ2-3

CDR3nt: TGCGCCAGCAGCGGGGGCCTTGACTCTGGAAACACCATATATTTT
CDR3aa: CASSGGLDSGNTIYF
abundance: few
v_gene: TRBV4-3
d_gene: .
j_gene: TRBJ1-3

CDR3nt: TGTGCCAGTAGTATCGATAGGGGGCCACCCCTCCACTTT
CDR3aa: CASSIDRGPPLHF
abundance: .
v_gene: TRBV19
d_gene: TRBD1
j_gene: TRBJ1-6

CDR3nt: TGTGCCAGCAGTTCAGCCGGGACTAGCGGATCCTACGAGCAGTACTTC
CDR3aa: CASSSAGTSGSYEQYF
abundance: few
v_gene: TRBV28
d_gene: TRBD2
j_gene: TRBJ2-7

CDR3nt: TGCAGCGTTGAAGTCGCACAGGGGACGATGGCTCAGTACTTC
CDR3aa: CSVEVAQGTMAQYF
abundance: many
v_gene: TRBV29-1
d_gene: TRBD1
j_gene: TRBJ2-4

CDR3nt: TGTGCCAGCAGCGGTAACGGGGAGCTGTTTTTT
CDR3aa: CASSGNGELFF
abundance: few
v_gene: TRBV9
d_gene: .
j_gene: TRBJ2-2

CDR3nt: TGCGCCAGCAGCCAAGAGGGGGCAGGGATCTATGGCTACACCTTC
CDR3aa: CASSQEGAGIYGYTF
abundance: .
v_gene: TRBV4-3
d_gene: .
j_gene: TRBJ1-2

CDR3nt: TGTGCCAGCAGCCGGACTCCTCATAATCAGCCCCAGCATTTT
CDR3aa: CASSRTPHNQPQHF
abundance: few
v_gene: TRBV6-5
d_gene: .
j_gene: TRBJ1-5

CDR3nt: TGTGCCAGCACGTCGACAGCGAACACTGAAGCTTTCTTT
CDR3aa: CASTSTANTEAFF
abundance: few
v_gene: TRBV7-6
d_gene: .
j_gene: TRBJ1-1

CDR3nt: TGTGCCAGCAGCCCCATTGGCGAGAGGCTCGGGGAGCAGTACTTC
CDR3aa: CASSPIGERLGEQYF
abundance: few
v_gene: TRBV2
d_gene: .
j_gene: TRBJ2-7

CDR3nt: TGTGCCAGCAGCTTATCTTACAGGGCATCCCTGTGGACCCAGTACTTC
CDR3aa: CASSLSYRASLWTQYF
abundance: few
v_gene: TRBV7-2
d_gene: .
j_gene: TRBJ2-5

CDR3nt: TGCGCCAGCAGCCAAACGGACAGGGGGATCTACGAGCAGTACTTC
CDR3aa: CASSQTDRGIYEQYF
abundance: .
v_gene: TRBV4-3
d_gene: TRBD1
j_gene: TRBJ2-7

CDR3nt: TGTGCCTGGATGGCCACCACTAATTCACCCCTCCACTTT
CDR3aa: CAWMATTNSPLHF
abundance: few
v_gene: TRBV30
d_gene: .
j_gene: TRBJ1-6

CDR3nt: TGTGCCAGCCGACCGGGGGGGTTGGAGACCCAGTACTTC
CDR3aa: CASRPGGLETQYF
abundance: few
v_gene: TRBV7-2
d_gene: TRBD2
j_gene: TRBJ2-5

CDR3nt: TGTGCCAGCAGCTTGGACCGGGACAGCTCCTACGAGCAGTACTTC
CDR3aa: CASSLDRDSSYEQYF
abundance: .
v_gene: TRBV7-2
d_gene: TRBD1
j_gene: TRBJ2-7

CDR3nt: TGCGCCAGCAGCAAGGAGGGGAGCGGGTTCCCCTACAATGAGCAGTTCTTC
CDR3aa: CASSKEGSGFPYNEQFF
abundance: .
v_gene: TRBV4-3
d_gene: .
j_gene: TRBJ2-1

CDR3nt: TGCGCCAGCAGCTTGGATGCGACAGGTTTCGAGCAGTACTTC
CDR3aa: CASSLDATGFEQYF
abundance: .
v_gene: TRBV5-1
d_gene: .
j_gene: TRBJ2-7

CDR3nt: TGTGCCAGCAGTTTAAGGGGAAGGGGTGGCACAGATACGCAGTATTTT
CDR3aa: CASSLRGRGGTDTQYF
abundance: .
v_gene: TRBV27
d_gene: .
j_gene: TRBJ2-3

CDR3nt: TGTGCCTGGAGTGATTGGGGACAAGTAGGGAGTGAGCAGTTCTTC
CDR3aa: CAWSDWGQVGSEQFF
abundance: .
v_gene: TRBV30
d_gene: .
j_gene: TRBJ2-1

CDR3nt: TGTGCCAGCAGTTACTCGATTGGGGGCAGGGTCCAGCCCCAGCATTTT
CDR3aa: CASSYSIGGRVQPQHF
abundance: few
v_gene: TRBV6-6
d_gene: .
j_gene: TRBJ1-5

CDR3nt: TGTGCCAGCAGCGAGACCCCAGGACTGAACACCTACGAGCAGTACTTC
CDR3aa: CASSETPGLNTYEQYF
abundance: .
v_gene: TRBV9
d_gene: .
j_gene: TRBJ2-7